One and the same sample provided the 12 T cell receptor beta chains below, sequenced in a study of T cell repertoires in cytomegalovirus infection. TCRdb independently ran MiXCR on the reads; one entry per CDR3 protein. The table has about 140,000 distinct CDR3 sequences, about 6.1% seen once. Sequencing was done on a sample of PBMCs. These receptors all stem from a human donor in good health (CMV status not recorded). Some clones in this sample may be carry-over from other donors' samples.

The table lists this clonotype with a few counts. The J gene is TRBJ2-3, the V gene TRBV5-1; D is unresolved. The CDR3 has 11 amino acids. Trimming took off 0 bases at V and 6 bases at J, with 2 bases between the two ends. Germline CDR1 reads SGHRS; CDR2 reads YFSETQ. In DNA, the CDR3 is TGCGCCAGCAGCTTGGACGATACGCAGTATTTT. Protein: CASSLDDTQYF.

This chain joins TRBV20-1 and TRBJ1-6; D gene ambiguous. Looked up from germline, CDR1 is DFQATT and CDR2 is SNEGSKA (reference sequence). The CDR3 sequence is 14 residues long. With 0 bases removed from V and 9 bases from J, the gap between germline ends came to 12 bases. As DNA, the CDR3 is TGCAGTGCTAGAGATATAGGCGATGGTTCACCCCTCCACTTT. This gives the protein CSARDIGDGSPLHF.

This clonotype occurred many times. The CDR3 bases are TGCAGTGCTAGCGGGGGCGACTCCTACGAGCAGTACTTC. Its protein product is CSASGGDSYEQYF. J is TRBJ2-7 and V is TRBV20-1, with D perhaps TRBD1 or TRBD2 (6 bases each). Per germline, CDR1 DFQATT and CDR2 SNEGSKA (reference sequence). CDR3 length: 13 amino acids. V was trimmed by 3 bases and J by 0 bases, leaving 9 bases between them.

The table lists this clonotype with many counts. The CDR3 loop reads CASSLGFTDTQYF. CDR3 DNA: TGTGCCAGCAGCTTAGGTTTCACAGATACGCAGTATTTT. The rearrangement uses TRBV5-6 and TRBJ2-3; D unresolved. Germline V CDR1 and CDR2: SGHDT, YYEEEE. This CDR3 has 13 residues. The V end was cut by 2 bases, the J end by 2 bases, with 6 bases between. The complete variable domain, with remaining parts taken from reference TRBV5-6 and TRBJ2-3, reads DAGVTQSPTHLIKTRGQQVTLRCSPKSGHDTVSWYQQALGQGPQFIFQYYEEEERQRGNFPDRFSGHQFPNYSSELNVNALLLGDSALYLCASSLGFTDTQYFGPGTRLTVL.

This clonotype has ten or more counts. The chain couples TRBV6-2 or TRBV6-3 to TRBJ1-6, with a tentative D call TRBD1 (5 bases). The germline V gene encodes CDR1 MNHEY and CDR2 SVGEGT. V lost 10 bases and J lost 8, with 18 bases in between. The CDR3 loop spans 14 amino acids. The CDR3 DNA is TGTGCCATCGCGCCCGGGACGGCAGATTCACCCCTCCACTTT. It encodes CAIAPGTADSPLHF.

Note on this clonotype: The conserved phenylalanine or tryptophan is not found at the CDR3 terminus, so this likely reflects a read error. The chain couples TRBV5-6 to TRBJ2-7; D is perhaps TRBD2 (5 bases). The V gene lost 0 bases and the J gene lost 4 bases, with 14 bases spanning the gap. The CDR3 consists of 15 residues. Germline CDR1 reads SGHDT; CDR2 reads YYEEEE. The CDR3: CASSLDPRGEYEQYS. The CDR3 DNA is TGTGCCAGCAGCTTGGACCCCCGTGGGGAGTACGAGCAGTACTCC.

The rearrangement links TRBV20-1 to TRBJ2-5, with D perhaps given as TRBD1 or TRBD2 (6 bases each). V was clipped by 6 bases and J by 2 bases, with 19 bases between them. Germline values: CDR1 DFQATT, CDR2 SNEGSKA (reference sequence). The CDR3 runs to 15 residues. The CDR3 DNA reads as TGCAGTGCGCCCCCCCGGGGGCGCGTTCAAGAGACCCAGTACTTC. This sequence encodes CSAPPRGRVQETQYF.

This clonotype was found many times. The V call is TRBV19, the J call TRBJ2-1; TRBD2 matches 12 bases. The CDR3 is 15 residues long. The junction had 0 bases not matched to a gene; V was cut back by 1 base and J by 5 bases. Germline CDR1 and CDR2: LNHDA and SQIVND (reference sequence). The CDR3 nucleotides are TGTGCCAGTAGTATAGGACTAGCGGGGGACAATGAGCAGTTCTTC. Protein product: CASSIGLAGDNEQFF.

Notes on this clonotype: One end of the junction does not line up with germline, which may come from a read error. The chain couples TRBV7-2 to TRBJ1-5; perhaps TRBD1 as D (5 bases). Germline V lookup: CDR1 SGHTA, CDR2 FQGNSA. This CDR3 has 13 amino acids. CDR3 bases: TGTGCCAGCAGCTTAGAAGGTAGACAGCTCCAGCATTTT. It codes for CASSLEGRQLQHF.

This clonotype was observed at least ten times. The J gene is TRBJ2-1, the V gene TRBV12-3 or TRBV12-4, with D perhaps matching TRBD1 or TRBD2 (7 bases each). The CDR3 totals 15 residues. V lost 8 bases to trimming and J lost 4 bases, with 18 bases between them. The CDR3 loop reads CASATPGGVYNEQFF. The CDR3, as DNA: TGTGCCAGCGCGACCCCAGGGGGGGTTTACAATGAGCAGTTCTTC.

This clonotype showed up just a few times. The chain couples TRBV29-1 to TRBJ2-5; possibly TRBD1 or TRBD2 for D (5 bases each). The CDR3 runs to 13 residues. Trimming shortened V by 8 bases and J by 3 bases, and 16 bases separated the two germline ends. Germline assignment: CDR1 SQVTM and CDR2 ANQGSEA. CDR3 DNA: TGCAGCTACGAGGGGATAAACGAAGAGACCCAGTACTTC. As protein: CSYEGINEETQYF.

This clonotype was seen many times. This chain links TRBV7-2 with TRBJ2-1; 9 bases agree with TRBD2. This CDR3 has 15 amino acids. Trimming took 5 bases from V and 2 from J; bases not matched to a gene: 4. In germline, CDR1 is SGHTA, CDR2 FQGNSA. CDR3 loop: CASSPRGGAYNEQFF. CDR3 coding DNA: TGTGCCAGCAGCCCTCGCGGGGGGGCCTACAATGAGCAGTTCTTC. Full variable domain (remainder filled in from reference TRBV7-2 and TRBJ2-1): GAGVSQSPSNKVTEKGKDVELRCDPISGHTALYWYRQSLGQGLEFLIYFQGNSAPDKSGLPSDRFSAERTGGSVSTLTIQRTQQEDSAVYLCASSPRGGAYNEQFFGPGTRLTVL.